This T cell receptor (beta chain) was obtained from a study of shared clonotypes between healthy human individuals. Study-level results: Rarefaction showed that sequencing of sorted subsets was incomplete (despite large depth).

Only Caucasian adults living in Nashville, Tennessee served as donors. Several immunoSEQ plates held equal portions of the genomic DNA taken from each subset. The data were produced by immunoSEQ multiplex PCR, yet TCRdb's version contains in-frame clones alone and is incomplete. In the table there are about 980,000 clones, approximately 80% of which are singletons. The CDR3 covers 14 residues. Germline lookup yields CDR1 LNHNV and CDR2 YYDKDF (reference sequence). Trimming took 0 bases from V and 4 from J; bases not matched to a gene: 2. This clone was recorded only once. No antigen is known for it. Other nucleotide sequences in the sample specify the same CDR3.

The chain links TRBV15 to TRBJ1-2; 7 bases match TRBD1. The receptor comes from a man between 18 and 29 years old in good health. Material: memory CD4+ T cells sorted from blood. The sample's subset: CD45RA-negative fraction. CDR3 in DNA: TGTGCCACCAGCAGAGAAGGGGGCGGCTATGGCTACACCTTC. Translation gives CATSREGGGYGYTF.